Below, 24 T cell receptor beta chains from the same sample are listed, as sequenced in a study of human T cells and chemical hapten exposure. TCRdb processed the RACE reads anew with MiXCR; each CDR3 protein has one entry. The profile shows approximately 400,000 distinct CDR3 sequences, approximately 5.1% of them singletons. Time point given: patch test 1, 2 weeks after DPC sensitization. Treatment indicated: therapeutic diphenylcyclopropenone sensitization with weekly scalp DPC. The material sequenced was whole blood, taken in connection with sensitization to the hapten diphenylcyclopropenone (DPC). All receptors come from a woman aged 50 to 60 with alopecia areata. Some clones in this sample may be carry-over from other donors' samples.

This clonotype was observed many times. V gene TRBV29-1 combines with J gene TRBJ1-1, with D perhaps matching TRBD1 (5 bases). Germline V CDR1 and CDR2: SQVTM, ANQGSEA. The CDR3 is 15 amino acids. V was cut by 0 bases and J by 1 base, with 12 bases left in between. The CDR3 reads CSVEDQGARNTEAFF. CDR3 sequence (DNA): TGCAGCGTTGAAGATCAAGGGGCGCGGAACACTGAAGCTTTCTTT.

This clonotype has just a few counts. The genes are TRBV12-3 or TRBV12-4 and TRBJ1-2, with TRBD1 matching 7 bases. The CDR3 loop spans 12 amino acids. The junction had 3 bases not matched to a gene; V was cut back by 5 bases and J by 6 bases. CDR3: CASSPGQDGYTF. The CDR3 DNA is TGTGCCAGCAGTCCCGGACAGGATGGCTACACCTTC.

In its sample, this clonotype was seen many times. V and J are TRBV7-6 and TRBJ1-6; 7 bases match TRBD1. Germline CDR1 is SGHVS and CDR2 is FNYEAQ. The CDR3 contains 15 residues. J was trimmed by 8 bases and V by 5 bases; bases with no gene match: 9. The CDR3 sequence is CASSQGGMKDSPLHF. DNA of the CDR3: TGTGCCAGCAGCCAGGGGGGAATGAAGGATTCACCCCTCCACTTT.

Only a few counts were recorded for this clonotype. The rearrangement links TRBV12-3 or TRBV12-4 to TRBJ2-5; tentatively, D is TRBD2 (5 bases). The CDR3 loop spans 12 amino acids. The V and J ends lost 6 bases and 9 bases respectively, with 14 bases between them. The CDR3 nucleotides are TGTGCCAGCAGCGAACCCGTCGGGGCCCAGTACTTC. Amino acids: CASSEPVGAQYF.

In its sample, this clonotype was seen many times. The genes are TRBV20-1 and TRBJ2-7; TRBD1 agrees at 12 bases. The V gene's germline CDR1 is DFQATT and CDR2 SNEGSKA (reference sequence). This CDR3 is built from 15 residues. With V trimmed by 6 bases and J by 5 bases, 11 bases remained unmatched. The CDR3 reads CSALPGQGARNEQYF. CDR3 sequence (DNA): TGCAGTGCCCTACCGGGACAGGGGGCGAGGAACGAGCAGTACTTC.

This clonotype was detected many times. The chain joins TRBV20-1 to TRBJ1-5; 9 bases map to TRBD1. Germline V CDR1 and CDR2: DFQATT, SNEGSKA (reference sequence). V lost 1 base, J lost 5 bases, and 6 bases stayed unmatched. The CDR3 length is 15 residues. For the CDR3, the DNA is TGCAGTGCTAGAGGGGGACAGGGTCTATATCAGCCCCAGCATTTT. Encoded protein: CSARGGQGLYQPQHF.

The chain employs TRBV12-5 and TRBJ2-4; D could derive from TRBD1 or TRBD2 (5 bases each). Trimming stripped 2 bases from V and 7 bases from J, with 18 bases between. CDR1 and CDR2 from the germline V gene are LGHNT and FRNRAP. The CDR3 consists of 16 residues. This CDR3 reads CASGLPSSGAWNIQYF. DNA of the CDR3: TGTGCTAGTGGTTTGCCCTCTTCCGGGGCCTGGAACATTCAGTACTTC.

The chain uses TRBV6-2 or TRBV6-3 and TRBJ1-2, with 8 bases identical to TRBD1. The junction had 5 bases not matched to a gene; V was cut back by 7 bases and J by 4 bases. This CDR3 has 13 amino acids. The germline V gene has CDR1 MNHEY and CDR2 SVGEGT. The CDR3 DNA follows: TGTGCCAGCACTCCCGGGACAGGCTATGGCTACACCTTC. Translating gives CASTPGTGYGYTF.

This clonotype was seen a handful of times. The CDR3 DNA is TGCAGTGCTAGAGATAGCGGGAGGGTCAATGAGCAGTTCTTC. Its translation is CSARDSGRVNEQFF. The chain is built from TRBV20-1 and TRBJ2-1; TRBD2 agrees at 11 bases. CDR1 DFQATT and CDR2 SNEGSKA come from the germline V gene (reference sequence). There are 14 residues in the CDR3. The V gene end was trimmed by 0 bases and the J gene end by 6 bases; junction bases not matched to a gene: 1.

Many counts were recorded for this clonotype. This sequence joins TRBV20-1 and TRBJ1-6; D remains ambiguous. V lost 3 bases to trimming and J lost 7 bases, with 16 bases between them. In germline, CDR1 is DFQATT, CDR2 SNEGSKA (reference sequence). The length of the CDR3 is 15 residues. CDR3: CSASRVSSPNSPLHF. In DNA, the CDR3 is TGCAGTGCTAGTAGGGTCAGCTCTCCCAATTCACCCCTCCACTTT.

This clonotype was picked up many times. The chain couples TRBV12-3 or TRBV12-4 to TRBJ2-2; tentative D call: TRBD2 (5 bases). V lost 5 bases, J lost 7 bases, and 8 bases lay in between. The CDR3 loop spans 12 amino acids. The CDR3 DNA reads TGTGCCAGCAGTGAGAGGGTCGGGGAGCTGTTTTTT. The encoded protein is CASSERVGELFF.

The gene calls are TRBV10-3 and TRBJ2-3; TRBD1 aligns across 8 bases. The length of the CDR3 is 17 residues. J gave up 0 bases and V 2 bases, and 7 bases lay outside the gene matches. Germline-derived CDR1 and CDR2 are ENHRY and SYGVKD. The CDR3 loop is CAISEPQGATSTDTQYF. CDR3 in DNA: TGTGCCATCAGTGAGCCTCAGGGGGCTACTAGCACAGATACGCAGTATTTT.

This chain connects TRBV4-2 to TRBJ2-3; D may be TRBD2 (6 bases). Germline-derived CDR1 and CDR2 are LGHNA and YNFKEQ. The ends were cut back, 1 base at V and 0 bases at J, with 11 bases in the middle. The CDR3 spans 16 residues. The chain's CDR3 is CASSQAAGQSTDTQYF. The CDR3 nucleotides read TGTGCCAGCAGCCAAGCGGCGGGGCAGAGCACAGATACGCAGTATTTT.

This clonotype was counted ten times or more. J is TRBJ2-5 and V is TRBV4-3; TRBD1 aligns across 7 bases. Germline loops: CDR1 LGHNA, CDR2 YSLEER. Germline trimming cut 2 bases from V and 1 base from J; bases unmatched to any gene: 4. The CDR3 sequence is 15 residues long. The CDR3 bases are TGCGCCAGCAGCCAAAGACAGGGAACCCAAGAGACCCAGTACTTC. Amino acids: CASSQRQGTQETQYF.

There are many counts of this clonotype. The V call is TRBV5-1, the J call TRBJ2-7; 11 bases agree with TRBD2. This CDR3 contains 14 residues. The V gene's germline CDR1 is SGHRS and CDR2 YFSETQ. Losses at the gene ends were 4 bases for V and 2 bases for J; bases not matched to a gene: 2. CDR3 nucleotide sequence: TGCGCCAGCAGCACTAGCGGGAGAGCCTACGAGCAGTACTTC. Its translation: CASSTSGRAYEQYF. The whole variable domain, remainder taken from reference TRBV5-1 and TRBJ2-7, is KAGVTQTPRYLIKTRGQQVTLSCSPISGHRSVSWYQQTPGQGLQFLFEYFSETQRNKGNFPGRFSGRQFSNSRSEMNVSTLELGDSALYLCASSTSGRAYEQYFGPGTRLTVT.

This clonotype was detected only a few times. The chain couples TRBV6-1 to TRBJ2-7; unclear D gene. The germline CDR1 and CDR2 sequences are MNHNS and SASEGT. There are 14 residues in the CDR3. V dropped 0 bases and J dropped 4 bases, with 10 bases sitting between them. The CDR3 bases are TGTGCCAGCAGTGAAGCGCACAGTGGGTACGAGCAGTACTTC. This translates into CASSEAHSGYEQYF.

V gene TRBV29-1 combines with J gene TRBJ1-4; maybe TRBD1 (5 bases). Deletions cut 4 bases from V and 1 base from J, with 13 bases between. Germline V gene lookup returns CDR1 SQVTM and CDR2 ANQGSEA. The CDR3 spans 15 residues. For the CDR3, the DNA is TGCAGCGTTGGGGGCAGGGAGGGAACTAATGAAAAACTGTTTTTT. The encoded protein is CSVGGREGTNEKLFF.

This clonotype was counted many times. CDR3 in amino acids: CASSPPTGSEKLFF. DNA of the CDR3: TGTGCCAGCTCACCACCCACAGGGAGCGAAAAACTGTTTTTT. This sequence joins TRBV18 and TRBJ1-4; the D gene is possibly TRBD1 (6 bases). The V and J ends lost 0 bases and 8 bases respectively, with 10 bases between them. Per germline, CDR1 KGHSH and CDR2 LQKENI. This CDR3 is built from 14 residues.

The sample holds many counts of this clonotype. The chain is built from TRBV7-2 and TRBJ2-1; 8 positions match TRBD2. The CDR3 covers 14 residues. Germline loops: CDR1 SGHTA, CDR2 FQGNSA. V lost 4 bases to trimming and J lost 9 bases; unmatched junction nucleotides: 8. For the CDR3, the DNA is TGTGCCAGCAGCTCTACACGTACTAGCGGTGAGCAGTTCTTC. Translating gives CASSSTRTSGEQFF. Filled out from reference TRBV7-2 and TRBJ2-1, the complete variable domain reads GAGVSQSPSNKVTEKGKDVELRCDPISGHTALYWYRQSLGQGLEFLIYFQGNSAPDKSGLPSDRFSAERTGGSVSTLTIQRTQQEDSAVYLCASSSTRTSGEQFFGPGTRLTVL.

The table lists this clonotype with many counts. V usage is TRBV6-2 or TRBV6-3 and J usage is TRBJ2-5; 9 bases line up with TRBD2. CDR3 size: 15 residues. Trimming at V came to 8 bases and at J to 3 bases, leaving 10 bases not matched to a gene. Per the germline V gene, CDR1 is MNHEY and CDR2 is SVGEGT. In DNA, the CDR3 is TGTGCCAGCGGCCAGACTAGCGGAGAAAAAGAGACCCAGTACTTC. Translating gives CASGQTSGEKETQYF.

This clonotype occurred many times. J is TRBJ1-6 and V is TRBV4-1; D is uncertain. CDR3 length: 13 amino acids. Per the germline V gene, CDR1 is MGHRA and CDR2 is YSYEKL. Trimming took off 0 bases at V and 7 bases at J, with 4 bases between the two ends. The CDR3 nucleotides read TGCGCCAGCAGCCAAGAACAAAATTCACCCCTCCACTTT. Protein product: CASSQEQNSPLHF.

This clonotype appeared many times. This chain links TRBV7-9 with TRBJ1-5; D is perhaps TRBD1 (6 bases). This CDR3 spans 15 amino acids. V was shortened by 1 base and J by 7 bases, with 14 bases between the two germline ends. CDR1 is SEHNR, CDR2 FQNEAQ, per germline (reference sequence). The CDR3: CASSLGTEWGQPQHF. DNA of the CDR3: TGTGCCAGCAGCTTAGGGACAGAGTGGGGACAGCCCCAGCATTTT. Variable domain in full (rest from reference TRBV7-9 and TRBJ1-5): DTGVSQNPRHKITKRGQNVTFRCDPISEHNRLYWYRQTLGQGPEFLTYFQNEAQLEKSRLLSDRFSAERPKGSFSTLEIQRTEQGDSAMYLCASSLGTEWGQPQHFGDGTRLSIL.

This clonotype was seen at least ten times. The chain uses TRBV7-8 and TRBJ2-5; TRBD2 matches 9 bases. The CDR3 contains 14 residues. V was pared by 4 bases and J by 5 bases, with 5 bases of the junction left unmatched. The germline gives CDR1 SGHVS, CDR2 FQNEAQ. CDR3 sequence reads: CASSWTSAEETQYF. For the CDR3, the DNA is TGTGCCAGCAGCTGGACTAGCGCGGAGGAGACCCAGTACTTC.

Many counts were recorded for this clonotype. J is TRBJ2-2 and V is TRBV7-2; 9 bases agree with TRBD2. Trimming took 0 bases from V and 6 from J; bases not matched to a gene: 11. The CDR3 totals 18 residues. The V gene's germline CDR1 is SGHTA and CDR2 FQGNSA. The CDR3 nucleotides read TGTGCCAGCAGCTTAGCGCTCCTAGCGGGGACCTTGGCCGGGGAGCTGTTTTTT. Residues: CASSLALLAGTLAGELFF.